Following are 21 T cell receptor beta chains from one sample sequenced in a study of T cell clones after liver transplantation. Repertoires were generated with immunoSEQ multiplex PCR, while TCRdb's copy carries only in-frame clones and drops some. The data hold some 80,000 clones, with roughly 80% observed a single time. The specimen comprised CD4+ T cells from blood, sampled 48 months after liver transplant. The origin of the receptors is a human patient who received a liver transplant. Among the T cells, some may be from the graft donor.

The chain joins TRBV6-1 to TRBJ1-5; TRBD1 might be the D (5 bases). V dropped 5 bases and J dropped 7 bases, with 12 bases sitting between them. CDR1 and CDR2 from the germline V gene are MNHNS and SASEGT. The CDR3 spans 13 residues. DNA of the CDR3: TGTGCCAGCAGTTCCCTAGGGGACCAGCCCCAGCATTTT. Amino acid sequence: CASSSLGDQPQHF.

The chain links TRBV7-2 to TRBJ1-3; 8 nucleotides agree with TRBD1. The CDR3 spans 14 residues. V lost 5 bases and J lost 4; bases outside the gene matches: 4. CDR1 is SGHTA and CDR2 is FQGNSA in the germline V gene. CDR3 sequence: CASSPQGAGNTIYF. DNA for the CDR3: TGTGCCAGCAGCCCTCAGGGGGCCGGAAACACCATATATTTT.

Only one count was recorded for this clone. The J gene is TRBJ1-1, the V gene TRBV5-6; D is unclear. CDR1 and CDR2 (germline): SGHDT, YYEEEE. Deletions cut 5 bases from V and 5 bases from J, with 7 bases between. The CDR3 covers 11 residues. CDR3 sequence reads: CASSWRTEAFF. As DNA, the CDR3 is TGTGCCAGCAGTTGGAGAACTGAAGCTTTCTTT.

In this sample, this clone turned up a few times. V and J are TRBV4-3 and TRBJ1-2; D remains unclear. The CDR3 is made up of 14 amino acids. Per germline, CDR1 LGHNA and CDR2 YSLEER. V lost 1 base and J 7 bases, leaving 13 bases between the germline ends. In DNA form, the CDR3 reads TGCGCCAGCAGCCAAGGAGGCAGTGCGGGTGGCTACACCTTC. Residues: CASSQGGSAGGYTF.

This clone appeared once. This chain connects TRBV10-3 to TRBJ2-7; D is possibly TRBD1 or TRBD2 (6 bases each). Trimming shortened V by 3 bases and J by 3 bases, and 12 bases separated the two germline ends. The CDR3 consists of 14 residues. Per germline, CDR1 ENHRY and CDR2 SYGVKD. The CDR3 here is CAISDVGGNYEQYF. DNA of the CDR3: TGTGCCATCAGTGATGTCGGGGGCAACTACGAGCAGTACTTC.

The V call is TRBV11-2, the J call TRBJ1-6; 7 bases fit TRBD1. Germline lookup yields CDR1 SGHAT and CDR2 FQNNGV. J was trimmed by 10 bases and V by 2 bases; bases with no gene match: 5. CDR3 length equals 14 residues. The CDR3 sequence: CASSLRTGQSPLHF. The CDR3, as DNA: TGTGCCAGCAGCTTACGGACAGGCCAGTCACCCCTCCACTTT.

The rearrangement links TRBV5-6 to TRBJ2-2; 8 bases map to TRBD1. The CDR3 runs 16 residues. The trim removed 5 bases at V and 1 base at J, leaving 7 bases unmatched. Per germline, CDR1 SGHDT and CDR2 YYEEEE. The CDR3: CASREQGAGNTGELFF. The DNA for the CDR3 is TGTGCCAGCAGGGAGCAGGGGGCGGGGAACACCGGGGAGCTGTTTTTT.

Here the CDR3 reads CASSSLPDRSFQETQYF. The CDR3 coding sequence is TGTGCCAGCAGTTCCCTGCCGGACAGGTCATTCCAAGAGACCCAGTACTTC. The chain uses TRBV28 and TRBJ2-5, with 7 bases that match TRBD1. The CDR3 covers 17 residues. With V trimmed by 4 bases and J by 1 base, 12 bases remained unmatched. The V gene's germline CDR1 is MDHEN and CDR2 SYDVKM.

The chain carries TRBV5-4 and TRBJ1-5, with 7 bases lining up with TRBD1. With V trimmed by 4 bases and J by 7 bases, 8 bases remained unmatched. CDR3 length: 14 residues. Germline V gene sequence: CDR1 SGHNT, CDR2 YYREEE (reference sequence). Here the CDR3 reads CASSLQGLGQPQHF. The CDR3 nucleotides read TGTGCCAGCAGCCTACAGGGGTTAGGCCAGCCCCAGCATTTT.

The gene calls are TRBV25-1 and TRBJ2-7; no definite D call. Germline lookup yields CDR1 MGHDK and CDR2 SYGVNS. The length of the CDR3 is 12 residues. Trimming took 3 bases from V and 5 from J, leaving 8 bases between them. The CDR3 loop is CASSDRVHEQYF. Written as DNA, the CDR3 is TGTGCCAGCAGTGACCGGGTCCACGAGCAGTACTTC.

This chain uses TRBV7-9 with TRBJ1-1; 7 nucleotides agree with TRBD1. This CDR3 spans 13 amino acids. Looked up from germline, CDR1 is SEHNR and CDR2 is FQNEAQ (reference sequence). J was trimmed by 1 base and V by 6 bases; bases with no gene match: 2. In nucleotides, the CDR3 is TGTGCCAGCAGACGGGACAGGAACACTGAAGCTTTCTTT. This translates into CASRRDRNTEAFF. The whole variable domain, filled in from reference TRBV7-9 and TRBJ1-1, reads DTGVSQNPRHKITKRGQNVTFRCDPISEHNRLYWYRQTLGQGPEFLTYFQNEAQLEKSRLLSDRFSAERPKGSFSTLEIQRTEQGDSAMYLCASRRDRNTEAFFGQGTRLTVV.

The chain couples TRBV9 to TRBJ1-6; D not resolved. Germline CDR1 SGDLS, CDR2 YYNGEE. The ends were cut back, 3 bases at V and 7 bases at J, with 11 bases in the middle. The CDR3 sequence is 14 residues long. This CDR3 is CASSDQTGNSPLHF. CDR3 coding DNA: TGTGCCAGCAGCGACCAGACGGGGAATTCACCCCTCCACTTT.

This clone was recorded once. The genes are TRBV18 and TRBJ2-7; D not certain. This CDR3 comprises 15 residues. The germline V gene encodes CDR1 KGHSH and CDR2 LQKENI. Trimming stripped 2 bases from V and 6 bases from J, with 17 bases between. The CDR3 protein is CASSPFVGQAAEQYF. In DNA, the CDR3 is TGTGCCAGCTCACCATTCGTAGGTCAGGCGGCCGAGCAGTACTTC.

The V call is TRBV29-1, the J call TRBJ1-3; 7 bases are shared with TRBD1. V lost 4 bases to trimming and J lost 4 bases; unmatched junction nucleotides: 10. The length of the CDR3 is 15 residues. Germline V lookup: CDR1 SQVTM, CDR2 ANQGSEA. This CDR3 reads CSVVTPNRGGNTIYF. DNA for the CDR3: TGCAGCGTTGTCACCCCAAACAGGGGAGGAAACACCATATATTTT.

The rearrangement joins TRBV4-1 to TRBJ2-1; 7 bases fit TRBD2. CDR3 size: 16 residues. V lost 0 bases and J lost 7; bases outside the gene matches: 9. Germline V gene data show CDR1 as MGHRA and CDR2 as YSYEKL. The CDR3 DNA follows: TGCGCCAGCAGCCAAGATGGCGGGAGTGTGATAAATGAGCAGTTCTTC. Translated, it gives CASSQDGGSVINEQFF.

The rearrangement uses TRBV4-2 and TRBJ2-7; D is unresolved. V was cut by 4 bases and J by 1 base, with 11 bases left in between. CDR3 length: 14 residues. In germline, CDR1 is LGHNA, CDR2 YNFKEQ. This chain's CDR3 is CASSRERGSYEQYF. For the CDR3, the DNA is TGTGCCAGCAGCCGAGAGCGCGGATCCTACGAGCAGTACTTC.

The chain joins TRBV10-3 to TRBJ2-7, with TRBD2 identical over 7 bases. This CDR3 contains 15 residues. The trim removed 11 bases at V and 5 bases at J, leaving 18 bases unmatched. Germline CDR1 is ENHRY and CDR2 is SYGVKD. CDR3 sequence reads: CAAQNGDYSSHEQYF. Here the CDR3 DNA reads TGTGCCGCCCAAAATGGGGACTACTCTTCCCACGAGCAGTACTTC.

Concerning this clone: Additional DNA sequences in this sample encode the identical CDR3. V and J are TRBV28 and TRBJ1-5; D unclear. V shed 5 bases and J shed 8 bases, with 7 bases lying between them. The CDR3 is made up of 11 amino acids. Per the germline V gene, CDR1 is MDHEN and CDR2 is SYDVKM. The CDR3 region has the DNA TGTGCCAGCAGTACCGGCGAGCCCCAGCATTTT. As protein: CASSTGEPQHF.

J is TRBJ1-2 and V is TRBV2; 8 bases map to TRBD1. CDR3 length: 16 residues. V lost 4 bases, J lost 5 bases, and 12 bases stayed unmatched. In germline, CDR1 is SNHLY, CDR2 FYNNEI. CDR3 loop: CASSGGPTGVKYGYTF. The CDR3, as DNA: TGTGCCAGCAGTGGAGGCCCGACAGGGGTGAAATATGGCTACACCTTC. The whole variable domain, filled in from reference TRBV2 and TRBJ1-2, reads EPEVTQTPSHQVTQMGQEVILRCVPISNHLYFYWYRQILGQKVEFLVSFYNNEISEKSEIFDDQFSVERPDGSNFTLKIRSTKLEDSAMYFCASSGGPTGVKYGYTFGSGTRLTVV.

This rearrangement joins TRBV6-6 to TRBJ2-7, with D perhaps matching TRBD1 (6 bases). This CDR3 contains 14 residues. Per germline, CDR1 MNHNY and CDR2 SVGAGI (reference sequence). Trimming took off 6 bases at V and 6 bases at J, with 18 bases between the two ends. CDR3 nucleotide sequence: TGTGCCAGCAGCCTCATAGGGGGTTTTAGCGAGCAGTACTTC. Residues: CASSLIGGFSEQYF.

The chain joins TRBV7-3 to TRBJ2-2; D possibly matches TRBD1 or TRBD2 (5 bases each). Deletions cut 5 bases from V and 3 bases from J, with 13 bases between. Germline loops: CDR1 SGHTA, CDR2 FQGTGA. The CDR3 runs to 15 residues. The CDR3 region is CASSTSGAYTGELFF. The CDR3 DNA reads TGTGCCAGCAGCACCTCCGGGGCGTACACCGGGGAGCTGTTTTTT.